These T cell receptor beta chains were read from a single sample in a study of beta chain features in type 1 diabetes. Sequencing used immunoSEQ multiplex PCR; TCRdb keeps in-frame clones, though not all of them. The sample comprises roughly 350,000 clones, 8.5% to 10% of which are singletons, and over 0.45% rests with the top ten. Sequences were obtained from central memory CD4+ T cells from blood. All receptors come from a man aged 30-40 years with type 1 diabetes. Each CDR3 is given with its conserved first and last residue. Each record gives: D gene, clone size, J gene, V gene, CDR3 protein, CDR3 DNA. D genes are given only for firm matches. The size field is filled for only some rows; it gives once, few, many or a size class.

. | . | TRBJ1-2 | TRBV7-2 | CASSLVTETYGYTF | TGTGCCAGCAGCTTGGTCACAGAAACTTATGGCTACACCTTC
. | few | TRBJ1-2 | TRBV6-6 | CASTYLGGREGYTF | TGTGCCAGCACCTACCTTGGGGGGCGAGAGGGCTACACCTTC
. | few | TRBJ1-4 | TRBV28 | CASSSTQDKNEKLFF | TGTGCCAGCAGTTCTACACAGGACAAGAATGAAAAACTGTTTTTT
TRBD1 | few | TRBJ1-2 | TRBV6-5 | CASSPTGHGYTF | TGTGCCAGCAGCCCGACAGGGCATGGCTACACCTTC
. | few | TRBJ1-1 | TRBV7-9 | CASSLSGTEAFF | TGTGCCAGCAGCTTAAGTGGCACTGAAGCTTTCTTT
. | . | TRBJ1-2 | TRBV28 | CAIRGGARGNGYTF | TGTGCCATCAGAGGCGGGGCCAGGGGAAATGGCTACACCTTC
TRBD2 | . | TRBJ2-7 | TRBV7-9 | CASSSREGRSYEQYF | TGTGCCAGCAGCTCCCGGGAGGGAAGATCATACGAGCAGTACTTC
TRBD1 | few | TRBJ1-2 | TRBV6-5 | CASRTGTVYGYTF | TGTGCCAGCAGGACCGGGACAGTCTATGGCTACACCTTC
. | few | TRBJ1-2 | TRBV30 | CAWSEAGARWGYTF | TGTGCCTGGAGTGAGGCGGGGGCGCGTTGGGGCTACACCTTC
. | few | TRBJ2-3 | TRBV4-1 | CASSRSLPFTDTQYF | TGCGCCAGCAGCCGTTCCCTGCCTTTCACAGATACGCAGTATTTT
. | few | TRBJ1-2 | TRBV20-1 | CSIRANYGYTF | TGCAGTATCAGAGCTAACTATGGCTACACCTTC
TRBD2 | . | TRBJ2-7 | TRBV18 | CASSPQRDGYEQYF | TGTGCCAGCTCACCACAGCGGGATGGGTACGAGCAGTACTTC
TRBD1 | . | TRBJ2-7 | TRBV5-1 | CASSLVWDSSYERYF | TGCGCCAGCAGCTTGGTTTGGGACAGCTCCTACGAGCGGTACTTC
TRBD2 | few | TRBJ2-7 | TRBV15 | CATSKGTSGRYEQYF | TGTGCCACCAGCAAAGGGACTAGCGGACGCTACGAGCAGTACTTC
. | . | TRBJ2-2 | TRBV6-6 | CASSSGTKNTGELFF | TGTGCCAGCAGCTCCGGGACGAAGAACACCGGGGAGCTGTTTTTT
. | . | TRBJ2-5 | TRBV10-3 | CAITESREAIQYF | TGTGCCATCACTGAGTCGAGGGAAGCGATCCAGTACTTC
TRBD1 | . | TRBJ1-5 | TRBV6-1 | CASRSTGIGQPQHF | TGTGCCAGCAGGTCGACAGGGATTGGGCAGCCCCAGCATTTT
TRBD1 | few | TRBJ2-4 | TRBV18 | CASSPRQGDRNIQYF | TGTGCCAGCTCACCCCGACAGGGAGATAGGAACATTCAGTACTTC
. | . | TRBJ1-4 | TRBV4-1 | CASSQPSAGNEKLFF | TGCGCCAGCAGCCAACCCTCGGCAGGGAATGAAAAACTGTTTTTT
. | many | TRBJ1-4 | TRBV18 | CASSATGSIDEKLFF | TGTGCCAGCTCGGCGACAGGTTCTATCGATGAAAAACTGTTTTTT
. | . | TRBJ1-1 | TRBV27 | CASSSRWDWWGTEAFF | TGTGCCAGCAGTTCCCGATGGGACTGGTGGGGCACTGAAGCTTTCTTT
. | . | TRBJ1-2 | TRBV28 | CASSWRGSKNYGYTF | TGTGCCAGCAGCTGGCGGGGCAGTAAAAACTATGGCTACACCTTC
TRBD1 | . | TRBJ1-2 | TRBV6-1 | CASRPGQEHGYTF | TGTGCCAGCAGACCCGGACAGGAACATGGCTACACCTTC
TRBD1 | many | TRBJ1-5 | TRBV27 | CASSPDRGSQPQHF | TGTGCCAGCAGTCCAGACAGGGGTTCTCAGCCCCAGCATTTT
. | few | TRBJ2-3 | TRBV6-5 | CASSPGRDLTDTQYF | TGTGCCAGCAGCCCAGGACGGGATCTCACAGATACGCAGTATTTT
. | few | TRBJ1-4 | TRBV5-1 | CASSLAASGSEKLFF | TGCGCCAGCAGCTTGGCGGCCTCAGGGAGTGAAAAACTGTTTTTT
. | few | TRBJ2-6 | TRBV29-1 | CSVGSGANVLTF | TGCAGCGTTGGGTCAGGGGCCAACGTCCTGACTTTC
. | . | TRBJ2-7 | TRBV27 | CASSFKGSRYEQYF | TGTGCCAGCAGTTTTAAGGGTTCAAGGTACGAGCAGTACTTC
. | . | TRBJ1-5 | TRBV7-2 | CASSLDRVGQPQHF | TGTGCCAGCAGCTTAGATAGGGTTGGACAGCCCCAGCATTTT
. | few | TRBJ1-1 | TRBV6-6 | CASSYSWNTEAFF | TGTGCCAGCAGTTACTCCTGGAACACTGAAGCTTTCTTT
TRBD2 | few | TRBJ2-7 | TRBV19 | CASSMAGGIRYEQYF | TGTGCCAGTAGTATGGCGGGGGGAATTAGGTACGAGCAGTACTTC
. | few | TRBJ2-4 | TRBV28 | CASSLEKNTQGFYIQYF | TGTGCCAGCAGTTTAGAGAAGAATACACAGGGATTTTACATTCAGTACTTC
TRBD1 | . | TRBJ1-1 | TRBV6-5 | CASRGTGDNEAFF | TGTGCCAGCAGAGGGACAGGGGATAATGAAGCTTTCTTT
TRBD1 | . | TRBJ1-3 | TRBV7-9 | CASSPTTGSGNTIYF | TGTGCCAGCAGCCCTACGACAGGGTCTGGAAACACCATATATTTT
. | . | TRBJ1-2 | TRBV6-1 | CASRARDTYYGYTF | TGTGCCAGCAGGGCCCGGGACACATACTATGGCTACACCTTC
TRBD2 | many | TRBJ2-7 | TRBV6-6 | CASRSSGSHSYEQYF | TGTGCCAGCAGATCTAGCGGGAGCCACTCCTACGAGCAGTACTTC
. | . | TRBJ2-7 | TRBV11-2 | CASSLGPTTYEQYF | TGTGCCAGCAGCCTGGGACCGACGACCTACGAGCAGTACTTC
. | few | TRBJ2-1 | TRBV28 | CASSAGQRYNEQFF | TGTGCCAGCAGCGCCGGACAGCGGTACAATGAGCAGTTCTTC
. | many | TRBJ2-1 | TRBV5-4 | CASRTGTGTFNEQFF | TGTGCCAGCAGAACCGGGACTGGGACTTTTAATGAGCAGTTCTTC
TRBD1 | . | TRBJ2-5 | TRBV28 | CASSTNGQGAKTQYF | TGTGCCAGCAGTACAAACGGACAGGGGGCCAAGACCCAGTACTTC
TRBD2 | few | TRBJ2-7 | TRBV5-1 | CASSLGAGEIEQYF | TGCGCCAGCAGCTTGGGAGCGGGAGAGATCGAGCAGTACTTC
. | . | TRBJ2-7 | TRBV7-2 | CASSHNDRTYEQYF | TGCGCCAGCAGCCATAATGACAGGACCTACGAGCAGTACTTC